Below, one T cell receptor (beta chain) is given with its context. The record originates from a study of T cells in Graves' hyperthyroidism and ophthalmopathy. For the study at large: At the time of initial diagnosis and before any treatment, peripheral blood was collected.

Amplification of TCR beta CDR3 regions was performed using RNA transcripts as template. When the TCR CDR3 underwent first-round RT-PCR, the HTBI primer set was used. In TCRdb, the multiplex PCR reads were re-called with MiXCR into one record per CDR3 protein. Among hundreds of thousands of distinct CDR3 sequences listed, 38% were seen once. The source is a man between 18 and 29 years old with Graves' hyperthyroidism. The sample taken for sequencing was blood.

CDR3 coding DNA: TGTGCCAGCAGCTTAGCCGAGGGTTGGGACACTGAAGCTTTCTTT. It yields the protein CASSLAEGWDTEAFF. The chain uses TRBV7-2 and TRBJ1-1; D is uncertain. CDR3 length equals 15 residues. V was clipped by 0 bases and J by 3 bases, with 11 bases between them. The germline V gene has CDR1 SGHTA and CDR2 FQGNSA.